The TCR beta chain under discussion was sequenced for a study of response to subunit inactivated influenza vaccine. Germline values: CDR1 MGHRA, CDR2 YSYEKL. This CDR3 has 16 amino acids. With V trimmed by 1 base and J by 4 bases, 7 bases remained unmatched. TCRdb called the RT-PCR reads again in MiXCR, with one record for every CDR3 protein. This repertoire shows under 550,000 distinct CDR3 sequences, less than 10% found once; its top ten account for roughly 13%. The sequenced sample was PBMCs from blood, obtained about 23 months after vaccination. J is TRBJ1-3 and V is TRBV4-1; 7 bases line up with TRBD1. The receptor comes from a man aged 45-69 years who received an inactivated influenza vaccine. CDR3 residues: CASSQGPRDSGNTIYF. The CDR3 DNA is TGCGCCAGCAGCCAAGGCCCTCGGGACAGCGGAAACACCATATATTTT.